This is a list of T cell receptor beta chains from one sample in a study of cytomegalovirus exposure and HLA in healthy donors. Profiled with immunoSEQ multiplex PCR; TCRdb holds only in-frame clones, not every one. The sample records about 150,000 clones, 80% being singletons. Sequenced: PBMCs. These receptors all stem from a man aged 30 to 45 in good health and CMV-seronegative. Both conserved end residues are part of each CDR3. D genes are given only for firm matches. Clone size is shown for a subset of rows, as once, few, many or a class of expanded clone.

>NA|TRBJ1-5|TRBD1|TRBV19
TGTGCCAGTAGTATTTCGGGACAGGCCTATCAGCCCCAGCATTTT
CASSISGQAYQPQHF
>NA|TRBJ1-1|NA|TRBV5-5
TGTGCCAGCAGCTTTCCATCTGAAGCTTTCTTT
CASSFPSEAFF
>NA|TRBJ1-5|NA|TRBV28
TGTGCCAGCAGCGATGGACTACTTGGGATTCAGCCCCAGCATTTT
CASSDGLLGIQPQHF
>once|TRBJ1-6|NA|TRBV5-3
TGTGCCAGAAGCTTGTGCCCCGTCGGGTCTTCACCCCTCCACTTT
CARSLCPVGSSPLHF
>NA|TRBJ1-2|NA|TRBV19
TGTGCCTCAACGACCGGGAATGGCTACACCTTC
CASTTGNGYTF
>few|TRBJ1-4|TRBD1|TRBV19
TGTGCCAGCAGGGGGCGGGAAAAACTGTTTTTT
CASRGREKLFF
>once|TRBJ1-5|TRBD1|TRBV28
TGTGCCAGCAGTTACAGGGGTCAGCCCCAGCATTTT
CASSYRGQPQHF
>once|TRBJ2-3|TRBD2|TRBV5-1
TGCGCCAGCAGCGTACCGCTAGCGGGAGGCTCAGATACGCAGTATTTT
CASSVPLAGGSDTQYF
>NA|TRBJ1-2|NA|TRBV5-4
TGTGCCAGCAGCTTGCCCGGGGCTAACTATGGCTACACCTTC
CASSLPGANYGYTF
>NA|TRBJ1-4|NA|TRBV25-1
TGTGCCAGCAGAGACACATTGCGAGAAAAACTGTTTTTT
CASRDTLREKLFF
>NA|TRBJ2-1|NA|TRBV5-1
TGCGCCAGCAGCTTGGTTGGCGGGATAGTATACAATGAGCAGTTCTTC
CASSLVGGIVYNEQFF
>NA|TRBJ2-2|TRBD2|TRBV27
TGTGCCAGCACAGGACTAGCGGGAGCAGCCGGGGAGCTGTTTTTT
CASTGLAGAAGELFF
>NA|TRBJ2-3|TRBD2|TRBV6-5
TGTGCCAGCAGTTACAGCGGGAGGGCCGGGGATACGCAGTATTTT
CASSYSGRAGDTQYF
>NA|TRBJ2-3|TRBD2|TRBV7-2
TGTGCCAGCAGTTCCGATCGACTAGCGGGAGCCAGGCAGTATTTT
CASSSDRLAGARQYF
>NA|TRBJ1-1|NA|TRBV2
TGTGCCAGCAGGAGGGAGAACACTGAAGCTTTCTTT
CASRRENTEAFF
>NA|TRBJ2-2|NA|TRBV30
TGTGCCTGTCCCAGGGCCACCGGGGAGCTGTTTTTT
CACPRATGELFF
>NA|TRBJ1-1|TRBD1|TRBV4-1
TGCGCCAGCAGCCAGGTACTACAGGGGCCTAAAACTGAAGCTTTCTTT
CASSQVLQGPKTEAFF
>NA|TRBJ2-1|TRBD2|TRBV5-8
TGTGCCAGAGGACTAGCTCCTAGCTCCTACAATGAGCAGTTCTTC
CARGLAPSSYNEQFF